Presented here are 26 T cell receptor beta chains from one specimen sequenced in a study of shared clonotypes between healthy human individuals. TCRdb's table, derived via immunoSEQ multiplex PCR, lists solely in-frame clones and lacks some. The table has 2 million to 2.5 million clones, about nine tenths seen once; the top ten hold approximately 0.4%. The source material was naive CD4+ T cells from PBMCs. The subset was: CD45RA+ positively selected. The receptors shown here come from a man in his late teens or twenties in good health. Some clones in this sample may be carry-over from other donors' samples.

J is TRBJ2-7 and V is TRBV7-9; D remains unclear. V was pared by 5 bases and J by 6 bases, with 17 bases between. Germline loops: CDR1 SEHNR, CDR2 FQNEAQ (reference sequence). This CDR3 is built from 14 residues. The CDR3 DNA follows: TGTGCCAGCAGCCTAATTTTGGAACCGAGCGAGCAGTACTTC. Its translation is CASSLILEPSEQYF.

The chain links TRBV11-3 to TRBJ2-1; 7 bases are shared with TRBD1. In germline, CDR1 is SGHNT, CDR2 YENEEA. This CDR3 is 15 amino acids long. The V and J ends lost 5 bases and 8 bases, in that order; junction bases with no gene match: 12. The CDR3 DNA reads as TGTGCCAGCAGCGCATGGGACAGCCCGGGGCATGAGCAGTTCTTC. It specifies CASSAWDSPGHEQFF.

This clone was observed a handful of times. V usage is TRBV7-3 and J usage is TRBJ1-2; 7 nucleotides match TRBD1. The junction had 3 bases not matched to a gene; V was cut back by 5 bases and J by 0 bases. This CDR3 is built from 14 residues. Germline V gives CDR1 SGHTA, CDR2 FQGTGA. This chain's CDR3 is CASSPGTANYGYTF. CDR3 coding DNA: TGTGCCAGCAGCCCCGGGACAGCTAACTATGGCTACACCTTC.

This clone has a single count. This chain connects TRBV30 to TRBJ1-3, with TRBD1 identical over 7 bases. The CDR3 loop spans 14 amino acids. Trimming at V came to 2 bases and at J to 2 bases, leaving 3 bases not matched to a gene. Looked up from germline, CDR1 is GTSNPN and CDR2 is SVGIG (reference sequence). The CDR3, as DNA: TGTGCCTGGAGTCCCAGGGGGACTGGAAACACCATATATTTT. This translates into CAWSPRGTGNTIYF.

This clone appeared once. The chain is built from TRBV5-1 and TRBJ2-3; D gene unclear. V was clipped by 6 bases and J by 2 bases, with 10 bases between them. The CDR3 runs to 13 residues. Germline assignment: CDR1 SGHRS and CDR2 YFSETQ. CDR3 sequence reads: CASKDLSTDTQYF. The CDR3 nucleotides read TGCGCCAGCAAGGATTTATCCACAGATACGCAGTATTTT. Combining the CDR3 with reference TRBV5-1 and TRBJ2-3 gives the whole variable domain KAGVTQTPRYLIKTRGQQVTLSCSPISGHRSVSWYQQTPGQGLQFLFEYFSETQRNKGNFPGRFSGRQFSNSRSEMNVSTLELGDSALYLCASKDLSTDTQYFGPGTRLTVL.

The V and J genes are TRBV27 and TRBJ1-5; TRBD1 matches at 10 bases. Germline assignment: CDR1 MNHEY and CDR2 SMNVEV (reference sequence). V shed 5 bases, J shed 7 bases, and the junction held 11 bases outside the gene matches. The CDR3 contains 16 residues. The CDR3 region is CASSQTSTGGGQPQHF. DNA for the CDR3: TGTGCCAGCAGTCAAACCTCGACAGGGGGCGGACAGCCCCAGCATTTT.

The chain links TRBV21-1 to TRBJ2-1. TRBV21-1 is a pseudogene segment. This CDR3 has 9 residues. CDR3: CARCNEQFF. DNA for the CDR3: TGTGCCCGCTGTAATGAGCAGTTCTTC.

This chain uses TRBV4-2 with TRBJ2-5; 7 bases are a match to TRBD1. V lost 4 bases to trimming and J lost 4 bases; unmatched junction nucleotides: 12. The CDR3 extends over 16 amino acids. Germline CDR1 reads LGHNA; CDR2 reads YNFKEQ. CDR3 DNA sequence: TGTGCCAGCAGCCCACTTCCGCAGGGGGACGGAGAGACCCAGTACTTC. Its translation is CASSPLPQGDGETQYF.

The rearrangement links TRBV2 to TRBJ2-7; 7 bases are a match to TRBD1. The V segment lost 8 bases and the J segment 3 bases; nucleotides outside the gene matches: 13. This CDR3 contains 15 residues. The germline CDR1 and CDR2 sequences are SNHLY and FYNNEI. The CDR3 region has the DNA TGTGCCAGCCTAGAGACTGGACAGGTTAACTACGAGCAGTACTTC. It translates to CASLETGQVNYEQYF.

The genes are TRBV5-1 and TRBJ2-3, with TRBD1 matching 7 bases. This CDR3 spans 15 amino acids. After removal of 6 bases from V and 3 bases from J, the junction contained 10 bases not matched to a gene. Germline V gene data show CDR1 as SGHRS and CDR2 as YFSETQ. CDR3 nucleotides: TGCGCCAGCACCCTGGATGGCAGGGGGACAGATACGCAGTATTTT. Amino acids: CASTLDGRGTDTQYF.

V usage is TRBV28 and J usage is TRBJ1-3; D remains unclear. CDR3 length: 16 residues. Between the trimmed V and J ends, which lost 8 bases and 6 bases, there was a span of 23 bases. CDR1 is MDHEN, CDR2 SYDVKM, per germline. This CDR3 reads CASLPPRAALPNTIYF. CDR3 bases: TGTGCCAGCCTACCCCCTCGGGCGGCCCTACCAAACACCATATATTTT. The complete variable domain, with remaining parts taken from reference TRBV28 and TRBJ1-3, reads DVKVTQSSRYLVKRTGEKVFLECVQDMDHENMFWYRQDPGLGLRLIYFSYDVKMKEKGDIPEGYSVSREKKERFSLILESASTNQTSMYLCASLPPRAALPNTIYFGEGSWLTVV.

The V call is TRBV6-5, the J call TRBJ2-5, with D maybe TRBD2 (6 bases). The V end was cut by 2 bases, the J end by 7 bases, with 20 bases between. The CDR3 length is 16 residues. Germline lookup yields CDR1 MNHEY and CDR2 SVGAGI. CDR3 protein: CASSYATGTPLGTQYF. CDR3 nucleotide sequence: TGTGCCAGCAGTTACGCAACCGGGACTCCCCTGGGGACCCAGTACTTC.

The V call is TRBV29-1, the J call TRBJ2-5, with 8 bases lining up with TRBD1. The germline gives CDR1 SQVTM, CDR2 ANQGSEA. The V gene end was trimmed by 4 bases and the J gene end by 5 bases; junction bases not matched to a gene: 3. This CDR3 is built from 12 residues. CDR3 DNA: TGCAGCGTTGCAGGGGGCACGGAGACCCAGTACTTC. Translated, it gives CSVAGGTETQYF.

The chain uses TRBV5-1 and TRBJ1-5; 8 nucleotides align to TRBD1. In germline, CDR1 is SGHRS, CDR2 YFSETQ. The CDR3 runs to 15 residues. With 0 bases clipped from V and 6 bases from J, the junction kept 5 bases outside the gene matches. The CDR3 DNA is TGCGCCAGCAGCTTGGTCGGGGACAGGAGTCAGCCCCAGCATTTT. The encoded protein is CASSLVGDRSQPQHF.

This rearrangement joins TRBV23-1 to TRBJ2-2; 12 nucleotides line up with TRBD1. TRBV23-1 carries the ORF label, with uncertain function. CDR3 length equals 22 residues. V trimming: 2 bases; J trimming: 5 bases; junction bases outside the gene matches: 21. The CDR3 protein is CASSQLLGGRDRGRLGTGELFF. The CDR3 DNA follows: TGCGCCAGCAGTCAACTTCTAGGAGGTAGGGACAGGGGGCGCCTGGGGACCGGGGAGCTGTTTTTT.

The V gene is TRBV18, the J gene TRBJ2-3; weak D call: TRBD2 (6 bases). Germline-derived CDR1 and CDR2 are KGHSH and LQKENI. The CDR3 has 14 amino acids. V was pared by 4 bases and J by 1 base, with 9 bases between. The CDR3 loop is CASSRREGTDTQYF. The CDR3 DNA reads TGTGCCAGCTCACGCAGGGAGGGCACAGATACGCAGTATTTT.

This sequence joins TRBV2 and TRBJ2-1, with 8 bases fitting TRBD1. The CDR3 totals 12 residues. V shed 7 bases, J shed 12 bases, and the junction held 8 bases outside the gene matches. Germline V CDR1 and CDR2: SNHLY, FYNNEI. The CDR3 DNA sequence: TGTGCCAGCACGGGACAGGCCGTTGGGCAGTTCTTC. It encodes CASTGQAVGQFF. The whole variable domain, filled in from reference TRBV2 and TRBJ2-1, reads EPEVTQTPSHQVTQMGQEVILRCVPISNHLYFYWYRQILGQKVEFLVSFYNNEISEKSEIFDDQFSVERPDGSNFTLKIRSTKLEDSAMYFCASTGQAVGQFFGPGTRLTVL.

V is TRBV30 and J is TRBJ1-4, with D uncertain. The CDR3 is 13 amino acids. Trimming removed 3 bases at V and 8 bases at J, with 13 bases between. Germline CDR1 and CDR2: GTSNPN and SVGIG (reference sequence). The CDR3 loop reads CAWRGTAEEKLFF. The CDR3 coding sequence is TGTGCCTGGAGGGGAACAGCTGAAGAAAAACTGTTTTTT.

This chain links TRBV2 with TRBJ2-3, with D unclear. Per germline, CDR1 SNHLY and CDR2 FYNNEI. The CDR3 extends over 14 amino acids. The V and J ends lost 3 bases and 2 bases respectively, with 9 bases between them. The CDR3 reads CASSERRPTDTQYF. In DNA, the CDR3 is TGTGCCAGCAGTGAGAGGAGACCCACAGATACGCAGTATTTT.

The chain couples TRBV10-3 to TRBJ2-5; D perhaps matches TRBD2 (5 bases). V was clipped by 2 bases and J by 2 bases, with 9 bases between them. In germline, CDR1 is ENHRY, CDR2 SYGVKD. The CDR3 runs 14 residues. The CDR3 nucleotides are TGTGCCATCAGTGAGCCCAGGAGGCAAGAGACCCAGTACTTC. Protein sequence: CAISEPRRQETQYF.

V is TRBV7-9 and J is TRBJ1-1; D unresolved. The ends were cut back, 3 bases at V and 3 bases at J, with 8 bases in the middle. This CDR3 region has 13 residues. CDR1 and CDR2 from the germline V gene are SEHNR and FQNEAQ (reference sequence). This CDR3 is CASSFNKYTEAFF. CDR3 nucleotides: TGTGCCAGCAGCTTTAACAAATACACTGAAGCTTTCTTT.

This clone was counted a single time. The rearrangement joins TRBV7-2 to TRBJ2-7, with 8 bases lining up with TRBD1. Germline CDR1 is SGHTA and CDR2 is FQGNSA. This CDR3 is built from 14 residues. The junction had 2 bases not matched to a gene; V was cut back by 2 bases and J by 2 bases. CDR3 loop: CASSLQGAPYEQYF. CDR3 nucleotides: TGTGCCAGCAGCTTACAGGGGGCACCCTACGAGCAGTACTTC.

CDR3: CASSRREGRTEAFF. The CDR3, as DNA: TGTGCCAGCAGCCGGAGGGAGGGAAGGACTGAAGCTTTCTTT. The rearrangement uses TRBV13 and TRBJ1-1; D is uncertain. From germline, CDR1 is PRHDT and CDR2 FYEKMQ (reference sequence). The CDR3 spans 14 residues. V was pared by 5 bases and J by 5 bases, with 15 bases between.

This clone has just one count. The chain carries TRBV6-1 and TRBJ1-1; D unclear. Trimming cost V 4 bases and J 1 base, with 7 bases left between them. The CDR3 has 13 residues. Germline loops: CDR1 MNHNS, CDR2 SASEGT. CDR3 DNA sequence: TGTGCCAGCAGTGTCTCCTGGAACACTGAAGCTTTCTTT. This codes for CASSVSWNTEAFF.

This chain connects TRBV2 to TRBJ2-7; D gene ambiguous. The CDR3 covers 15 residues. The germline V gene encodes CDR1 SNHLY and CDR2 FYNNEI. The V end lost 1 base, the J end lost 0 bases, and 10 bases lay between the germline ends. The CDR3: CASSEDATSSYEQYF. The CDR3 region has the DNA TGTGCCAGCAGTGAAGATGCAACTTCCTCCTACGAGCAGTACTTC.

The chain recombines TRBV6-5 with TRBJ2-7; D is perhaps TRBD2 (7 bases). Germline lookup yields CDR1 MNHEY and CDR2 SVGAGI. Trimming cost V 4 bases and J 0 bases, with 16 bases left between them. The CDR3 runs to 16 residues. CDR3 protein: CASSSQGGGFSYEQYF. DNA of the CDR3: TGTGCCAGCAGTTCCCAAGGCGGGGGCTTCTCCTACGAGCAGTACTTC.